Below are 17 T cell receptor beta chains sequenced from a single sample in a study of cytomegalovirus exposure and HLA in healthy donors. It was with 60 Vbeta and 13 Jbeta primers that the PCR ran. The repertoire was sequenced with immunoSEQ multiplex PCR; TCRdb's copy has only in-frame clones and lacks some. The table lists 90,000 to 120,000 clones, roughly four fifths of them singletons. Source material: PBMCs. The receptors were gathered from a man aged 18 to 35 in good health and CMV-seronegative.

DNA for the CDR3: TGTGCCAGCAGCACCCAGTGGGGCGGCTATGGCTACACCTTC. This sequence encodes CASSTQWGGYGYTF. The genes are TRBV7-8 and TRBJ1-2; D may be TRBD1 (5 bases). The CDR3 is 14 residues long. The V end lost 5 bases, the J end lost 4 bases, and 14 bases lay between the germline ends. The germline gives CDR1 SGHVS, CDR2 FQNEAQ.

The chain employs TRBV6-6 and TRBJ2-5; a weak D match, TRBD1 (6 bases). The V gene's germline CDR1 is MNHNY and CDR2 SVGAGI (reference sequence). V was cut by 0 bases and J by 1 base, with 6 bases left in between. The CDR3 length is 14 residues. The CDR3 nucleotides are TGTGCCAGCAGTTACTCGACAGGCCAAGAGACCCAGTACTTC. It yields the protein CASSYSTGQETQYF.

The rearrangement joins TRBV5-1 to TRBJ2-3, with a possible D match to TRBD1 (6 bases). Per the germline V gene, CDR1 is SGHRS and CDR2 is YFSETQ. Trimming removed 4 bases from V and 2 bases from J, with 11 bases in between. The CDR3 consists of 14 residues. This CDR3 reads CASSQDSPTDTQYF. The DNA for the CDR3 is TGCGCCAGCAGCCAGGACAGTCCCACAGATACGCAGTATTTT. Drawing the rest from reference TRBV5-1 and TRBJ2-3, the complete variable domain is KAGVTQTPRYLIKTRGQQVTLSCSPISGHRSVSWYQQTPGQGLQFLFEYFSETQRNKGNFPGRFSGRQFSNSRSEMNVSTLELGDSALYLCASSQDSPTDTQYFGPGTRLTVL.

The DNA for the CDR3 is TGTGCCAGCAGGGGGCCTGGGACTAGCGGCGCCGGGGAGCTGTTTTTT. Residues: CASRGPGTSGAGELFF. The chain has TRBV25-1 and TRBJ2-2; 11 bases map to TRBD2. V shed 6 bases and J 6 bases; nucleotides not matched to a gene: 9. CDR1 MGHDK and CDR2 SYGVNS come from the germline V gene. This CDR3 spans 16 amino acids.

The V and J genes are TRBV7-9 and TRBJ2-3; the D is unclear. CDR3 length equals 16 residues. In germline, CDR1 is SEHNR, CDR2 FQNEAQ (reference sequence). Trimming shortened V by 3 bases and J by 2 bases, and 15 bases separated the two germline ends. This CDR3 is CASSLRGAGDTDTQYF. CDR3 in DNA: TGTGCCAGCAGCTTGCGTGGAGCCGGAGACACAGATACGCAGTATTTT.

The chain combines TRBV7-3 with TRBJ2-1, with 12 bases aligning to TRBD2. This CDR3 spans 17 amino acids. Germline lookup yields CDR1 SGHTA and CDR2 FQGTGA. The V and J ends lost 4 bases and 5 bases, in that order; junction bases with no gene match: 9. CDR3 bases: TGTGCCAGCAGCTCAACACCAAGGACTAGCGGGGACAATGAGCAGTTCTTC. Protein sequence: CASSSTPRTSGDNEQFF. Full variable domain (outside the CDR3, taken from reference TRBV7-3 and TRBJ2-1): GAGVSQTPSNKVTEKGKYVELRCDPISGHTALYWYRQSLGQGPEFLIYFQGTGAADDSGLPNDRFFAVRPEGSVSTLKIQRTERGDSAVYLCASSSTPRTSGDNEQFFGPGTRLTVL.

As DNA, the CDR3 is TGTGCCAGCAGCTTTAAGTCCACGGGGCAGCCCCAGCATTTT. Protein product: CASSFKSTGQPQHF. The genes are TRBV7-9 and TRBJ1-5, with D hard to call. Trimming stripped 3 bases from V and 7 bases from J, with 13 bases between. The CDR3 has 14 amino acids. CDR1 and CDR2 from the germline V gene are SEHNR and FQNEAQ (reference sequence).

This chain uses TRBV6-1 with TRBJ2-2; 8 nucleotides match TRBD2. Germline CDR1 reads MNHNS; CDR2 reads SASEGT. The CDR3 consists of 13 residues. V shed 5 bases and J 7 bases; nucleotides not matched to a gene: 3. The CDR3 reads CASSLAGIGELFF. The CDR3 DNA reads TGTGCCAGCAGTTTAGCGGGGATCGGGGAGCTGTTTTTT.

CDR3 in DNA: TGTGCCAGCTCACCACTCTGGAAAACAGGGTTGCAGTTCTTC. It translates to CASSPLWKTGLQFF. This chain links TRBV18 with TRBJ2-1; D is perhaps TRBD1 (6 bases). This CDR3 has 14 residues. Germline CDR1 is KGHSH and CDR2 is LQKENI. Trimming took off 1 base at V and 12 bases at J, with 16 bases between the two ends.

Here the CDR3 DNA reads TGTGCCAGCAGCTTCCATGCTAGCTACACCTTC. It specifies CASSFHASYTF. J is TRBJ1-2 and V is TRBV5-8; no firm D call. CDR1 SGHTS and CDR2 YDEGEE come from the germline V gene. V shed 2 bases and J shed 9 bases, with 8 bases lying between them. The CDR3 has 11 residues.

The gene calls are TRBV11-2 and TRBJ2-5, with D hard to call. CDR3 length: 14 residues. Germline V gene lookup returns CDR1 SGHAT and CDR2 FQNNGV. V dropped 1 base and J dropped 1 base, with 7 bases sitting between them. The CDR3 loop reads CASSLAGVQETQYF. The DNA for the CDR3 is TGTGCCAGCAGCTTAGCCGGAGTCCAAGAGACCCAGTACTTC.

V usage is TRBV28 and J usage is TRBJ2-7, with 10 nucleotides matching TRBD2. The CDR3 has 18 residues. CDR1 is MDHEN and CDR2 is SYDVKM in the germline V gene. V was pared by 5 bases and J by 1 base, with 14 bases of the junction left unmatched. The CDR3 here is CASSPERGGRFRSYEQYF. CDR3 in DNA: TGTGCCAGCAGTCCTGAGCGGGGGGGCCGATTTAGGTCCTACGAGCAGTACTTC.

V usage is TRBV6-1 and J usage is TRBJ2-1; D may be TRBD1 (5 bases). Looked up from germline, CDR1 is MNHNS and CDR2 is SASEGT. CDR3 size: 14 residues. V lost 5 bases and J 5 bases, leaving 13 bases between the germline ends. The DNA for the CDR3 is TGTGCCAGCAGTAGGGGCATAGCAGACAATGAGCAGTTCTTC. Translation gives CASSRGIADNEQFF.

The CDR3 DNA reads TGTGCCAGCAGCCCGACAGTGAACACTGAAGCTTTCTTT. Translation gives CASSPTVNTEAFF. V and J are TRBV4-2 and TRBJ1-1, with a tentative D call TRBD1 (5 bases). Trimming pared 4 bases from V and 0 bases from J, leaving 6 bases between. Germline assignment: CDR1 LGHNA and CDR2 YNFKEQ. This CDR3 has 13 amino acids.

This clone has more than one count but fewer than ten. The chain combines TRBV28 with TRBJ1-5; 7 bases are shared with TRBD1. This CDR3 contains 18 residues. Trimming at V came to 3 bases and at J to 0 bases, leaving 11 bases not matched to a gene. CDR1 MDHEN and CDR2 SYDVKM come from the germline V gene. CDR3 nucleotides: TGTGCCAGCAGTTTTGACAGGGTGGTCTTGACTAGCAATCAGCCCCAGCATTTT. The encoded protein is CASSFDRVVLTSNQPQHF.

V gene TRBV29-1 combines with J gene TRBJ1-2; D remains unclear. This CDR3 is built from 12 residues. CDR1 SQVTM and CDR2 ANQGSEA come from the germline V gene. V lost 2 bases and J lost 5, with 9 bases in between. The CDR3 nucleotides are TGCAGCGTTGAAAGGCTGACTTATGGCTACACCTTC. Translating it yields CSVERLTYGYTF.

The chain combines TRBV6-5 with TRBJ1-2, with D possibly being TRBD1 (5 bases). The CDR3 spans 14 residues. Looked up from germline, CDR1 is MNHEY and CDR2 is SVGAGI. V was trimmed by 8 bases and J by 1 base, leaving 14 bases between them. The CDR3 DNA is TGTGCCAGCGTGGGGGGACCCAATAACTATGGCTACACCTTC. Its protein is CASVGGPNNYGYTF.